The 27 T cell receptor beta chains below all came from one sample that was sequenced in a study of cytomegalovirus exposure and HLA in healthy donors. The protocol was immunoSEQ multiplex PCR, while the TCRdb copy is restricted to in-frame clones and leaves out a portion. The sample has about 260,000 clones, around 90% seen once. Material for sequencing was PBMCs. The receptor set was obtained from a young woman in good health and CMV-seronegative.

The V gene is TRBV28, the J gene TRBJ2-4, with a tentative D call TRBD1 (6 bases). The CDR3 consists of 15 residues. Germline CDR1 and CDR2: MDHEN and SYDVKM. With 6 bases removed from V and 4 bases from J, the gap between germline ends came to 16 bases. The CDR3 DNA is TGTGCCAGCAGCAGGGGACAAGGGGGTAAAAACATTCAGTACTTC. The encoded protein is CASSRGQGGKNIQYF.

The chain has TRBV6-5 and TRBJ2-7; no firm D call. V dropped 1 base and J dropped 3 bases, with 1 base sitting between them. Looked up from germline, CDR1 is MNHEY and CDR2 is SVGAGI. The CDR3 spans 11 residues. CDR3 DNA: TGTGCCAGCAGTTACTACTACGAGCAGTACTTC. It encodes CASSYYYEQYF.

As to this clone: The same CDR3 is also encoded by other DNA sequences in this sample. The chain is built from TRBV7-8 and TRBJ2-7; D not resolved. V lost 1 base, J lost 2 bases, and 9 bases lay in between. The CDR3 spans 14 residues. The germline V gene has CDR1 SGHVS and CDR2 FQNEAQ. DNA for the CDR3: TGTGCCAGCAGCTTAGTCGCTGGGGCCTACGAGCAGTACTTC. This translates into CASSLVAGAYEQYF. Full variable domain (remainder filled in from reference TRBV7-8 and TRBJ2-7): GAGVSQSPRYKVAKRGQDVALRCDPISGHVSLFWYQQALGQGPEFLTYFQNEAQLDKSGLPSDRFFAERPEGSVSTLKIQRTQQEDSAVYLCASSLVAGAYEQYFGPGTRLTVT.

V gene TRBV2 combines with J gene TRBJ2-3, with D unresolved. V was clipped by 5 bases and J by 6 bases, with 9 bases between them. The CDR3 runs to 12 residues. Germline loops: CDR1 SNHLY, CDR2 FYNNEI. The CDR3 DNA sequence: TGTGCCAGCAGTCTTTCACGGGATACGCAGTATTTT. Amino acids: CASSLSRDTQYF.

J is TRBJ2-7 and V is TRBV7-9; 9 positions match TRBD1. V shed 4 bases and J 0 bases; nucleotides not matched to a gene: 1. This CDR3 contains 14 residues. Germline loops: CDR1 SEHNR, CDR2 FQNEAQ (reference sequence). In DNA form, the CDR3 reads TGTGCCAGCAGCTCGGACAGGGGCTCCTACGAGCAGTACTTC. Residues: CASSSDRGSYEQYF.

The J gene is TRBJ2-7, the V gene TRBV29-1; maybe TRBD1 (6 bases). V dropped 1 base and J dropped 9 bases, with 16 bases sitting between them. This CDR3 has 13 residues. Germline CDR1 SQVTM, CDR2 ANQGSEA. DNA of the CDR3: TGCAGCGTTGAAGGGGGGCCCCTCGGCGGGCAGTACTTC. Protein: CSVEGGPLGGQYF.

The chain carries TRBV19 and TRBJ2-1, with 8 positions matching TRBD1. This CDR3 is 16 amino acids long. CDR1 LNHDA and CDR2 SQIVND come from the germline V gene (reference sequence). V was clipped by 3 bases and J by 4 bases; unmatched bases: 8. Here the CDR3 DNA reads TGTGCCAGTAGTATCCAGGGCAGGGGGCTATACAATGAGCAGTTCTTC. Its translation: CASSIQGRGLYNEQFF.

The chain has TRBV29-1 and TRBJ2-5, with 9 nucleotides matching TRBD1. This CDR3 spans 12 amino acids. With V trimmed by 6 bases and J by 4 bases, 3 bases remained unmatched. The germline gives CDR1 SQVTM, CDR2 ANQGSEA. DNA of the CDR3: TGCAGCGTCAAGACAGGGGGAGAGACCCAGTACTTC. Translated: CSVKTGGETQYF.

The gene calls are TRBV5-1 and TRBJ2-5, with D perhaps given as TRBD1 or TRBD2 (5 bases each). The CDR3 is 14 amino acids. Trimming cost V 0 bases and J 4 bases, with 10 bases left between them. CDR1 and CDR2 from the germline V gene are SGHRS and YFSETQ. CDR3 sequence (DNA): TGCGCCAGCAGCTTGGCAGGTGGGGGAGAGACCCAGTACTTC. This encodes CASSLAGGGETQYF.

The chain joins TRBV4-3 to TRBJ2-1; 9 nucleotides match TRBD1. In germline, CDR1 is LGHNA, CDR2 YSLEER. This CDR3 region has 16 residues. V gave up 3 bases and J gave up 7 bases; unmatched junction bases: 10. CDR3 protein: CASSQNSGQGGNEQFF. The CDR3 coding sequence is TGCGCCAGCAGCCAGAACTCGGGACAGGGAGGAAATGAGCAGTTCTTC.

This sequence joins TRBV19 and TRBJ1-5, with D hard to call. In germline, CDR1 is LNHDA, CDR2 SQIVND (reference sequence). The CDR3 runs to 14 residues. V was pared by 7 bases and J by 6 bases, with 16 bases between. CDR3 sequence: CASTTTASGQPQHF. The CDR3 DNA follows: TGTGCCAGTACCACCACAGCTTCGGGTCAGCCCCAGCATTTT.

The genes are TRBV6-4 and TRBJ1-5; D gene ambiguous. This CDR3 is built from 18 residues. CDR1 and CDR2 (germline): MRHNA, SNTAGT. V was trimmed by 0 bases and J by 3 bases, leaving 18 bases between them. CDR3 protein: CASSDSGKGGVANQPQHF. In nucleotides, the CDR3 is TGTGCCAGCAGTGACTCCGGAAAAGGCGGGGTGGCCAATCAGCCCCAGCATTTT.

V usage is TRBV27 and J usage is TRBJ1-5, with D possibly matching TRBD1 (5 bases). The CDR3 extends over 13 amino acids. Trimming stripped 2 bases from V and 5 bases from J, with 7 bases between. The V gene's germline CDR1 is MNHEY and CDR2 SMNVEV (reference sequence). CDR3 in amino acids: CASSLAGYQPQHF. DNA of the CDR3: TGTGCCAGCAGTTTAGCAGGGTATCAGCCCCAGCATTTT.

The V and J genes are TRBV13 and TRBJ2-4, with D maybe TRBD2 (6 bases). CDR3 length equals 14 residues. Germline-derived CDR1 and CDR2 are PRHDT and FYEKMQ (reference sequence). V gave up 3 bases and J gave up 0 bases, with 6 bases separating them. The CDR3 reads CASSLGLAKNIQYF. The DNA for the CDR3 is TGTGCCAGCAGCTTGGGACTAGCCAAAAACATTCAGTACTTC.

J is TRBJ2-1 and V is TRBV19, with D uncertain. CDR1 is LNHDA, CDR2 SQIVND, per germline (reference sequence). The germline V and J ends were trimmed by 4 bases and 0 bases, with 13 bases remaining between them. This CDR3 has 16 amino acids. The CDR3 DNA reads TGTGCCAGTAGTACCTCCCCCATGAGCTCCTACAATGAGCAGTTCTTC. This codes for CASSTSPMSSYNEQFF.

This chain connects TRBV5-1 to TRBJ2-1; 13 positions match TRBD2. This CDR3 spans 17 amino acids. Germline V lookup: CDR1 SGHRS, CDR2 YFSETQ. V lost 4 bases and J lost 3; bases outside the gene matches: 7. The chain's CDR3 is CASSEGLAGVIYNEQFF. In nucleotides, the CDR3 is TGCGCCAGCAGCGAAGGACTAGCGGGAGTGATCTACAATGAGCAGTTCTTC. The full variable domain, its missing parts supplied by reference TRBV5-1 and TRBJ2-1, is KAGVTQTPRYLIKTRGQQVTLSCSPISGHRSVSWYQQTPGQGLQFLFEYFSETQRNKGNFPGRFSGRQFSNSRSEMNVSTLELGDSALYLCASSEGLAGVIYNEQFFGPGTRLTVL.

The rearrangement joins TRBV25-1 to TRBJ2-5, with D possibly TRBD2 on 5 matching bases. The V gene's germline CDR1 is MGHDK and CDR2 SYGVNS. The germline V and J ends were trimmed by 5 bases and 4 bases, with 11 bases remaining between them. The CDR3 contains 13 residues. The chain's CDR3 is CASSYRELETQYF. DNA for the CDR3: TGTGCCAGCAGTTACCGGGAATTAGAGACCCAGTACTTC. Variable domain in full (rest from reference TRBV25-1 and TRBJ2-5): EADIYQTPRYLVIGTGKKITLECSQTMGHDKMYWYQQDPGMELHLIHYSYGVNSTEKGDLSSESTVSRIRTEHFPLTLESARPSHTSQYLCASSYRELETQYFGPGTRLLVL.

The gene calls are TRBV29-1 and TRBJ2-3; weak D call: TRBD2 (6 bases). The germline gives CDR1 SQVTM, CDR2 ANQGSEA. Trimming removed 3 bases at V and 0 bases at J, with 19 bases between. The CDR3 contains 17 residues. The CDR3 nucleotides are TGCAGCGTTGACCCCCCAAAGGCGAGCGGGAGCACAGATACGCAGTATTTT. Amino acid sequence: CSVDPPKASGSTDTQYF.

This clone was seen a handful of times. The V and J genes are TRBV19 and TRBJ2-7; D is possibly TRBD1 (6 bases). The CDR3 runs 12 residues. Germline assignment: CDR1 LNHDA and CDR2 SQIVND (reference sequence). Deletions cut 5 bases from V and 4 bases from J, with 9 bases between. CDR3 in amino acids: CASSAGQYEQYF. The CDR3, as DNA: TGTGCCAGTAGTGCCGGACAGTACGAGCAGTACTTC.

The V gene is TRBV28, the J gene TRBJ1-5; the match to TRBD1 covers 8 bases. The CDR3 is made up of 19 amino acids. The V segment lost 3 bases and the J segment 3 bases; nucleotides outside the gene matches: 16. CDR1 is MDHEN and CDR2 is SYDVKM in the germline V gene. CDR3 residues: CASSFAGQGSSQNNQPQHF. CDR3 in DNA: TGTGCCAGCAGTTTTGCCGGACAGGGATCAAGTCAAAACAATCAGCCCCAGCATTTT.

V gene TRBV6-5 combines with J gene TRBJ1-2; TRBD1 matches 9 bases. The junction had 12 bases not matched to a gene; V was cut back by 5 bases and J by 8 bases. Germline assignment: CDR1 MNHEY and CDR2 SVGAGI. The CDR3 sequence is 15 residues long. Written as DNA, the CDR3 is TGTGCCAGCAGTAGTCCTTACAGGGGGCTGGAAGGCTACACCTTC. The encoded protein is CASSSPYRGLEGYTF.

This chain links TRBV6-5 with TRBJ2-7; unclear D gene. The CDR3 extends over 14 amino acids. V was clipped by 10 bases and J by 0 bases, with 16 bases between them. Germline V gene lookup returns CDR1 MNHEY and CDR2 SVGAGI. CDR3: CATRRSRPSYEQYF. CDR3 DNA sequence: TGTGCCACTAGACGGAGCAGACCCTCCTACGAGCAGTACTTC.

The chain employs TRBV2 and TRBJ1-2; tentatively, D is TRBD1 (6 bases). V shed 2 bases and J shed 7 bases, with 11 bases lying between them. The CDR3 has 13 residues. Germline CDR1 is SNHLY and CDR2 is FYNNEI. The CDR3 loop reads CASSELQGGGYTF. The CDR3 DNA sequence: TGTGCCAGCAGTGAACTACAGGGAGGTGGCTACACCTTC.

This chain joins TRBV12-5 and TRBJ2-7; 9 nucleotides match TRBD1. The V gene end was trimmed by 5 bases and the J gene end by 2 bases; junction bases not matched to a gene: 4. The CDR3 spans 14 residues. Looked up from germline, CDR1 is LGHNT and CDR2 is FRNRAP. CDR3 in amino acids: CASGTGQGAYEQYF. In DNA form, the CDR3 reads TGTGCTAGTGGTACGGGACAGGGTGCCTACGAGCAGTACTTC.

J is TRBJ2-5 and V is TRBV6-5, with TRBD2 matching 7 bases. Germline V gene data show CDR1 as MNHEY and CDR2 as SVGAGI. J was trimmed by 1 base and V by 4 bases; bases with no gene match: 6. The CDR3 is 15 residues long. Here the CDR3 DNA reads TGTGCCAGCAGTTCTCCTAGCGGAACCCAAGAGACCCAGTACTTC. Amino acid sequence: CASSSPSGTQETQYF.

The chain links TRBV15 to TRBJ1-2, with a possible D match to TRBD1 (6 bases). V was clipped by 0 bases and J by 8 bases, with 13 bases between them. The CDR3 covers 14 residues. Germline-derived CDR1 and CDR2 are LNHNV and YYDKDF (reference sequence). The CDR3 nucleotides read TGTGCCACCAGCAGAGAAAGGGGGGGCGGCGGCTACACCTTC. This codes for CATSRERGGGGYTF.

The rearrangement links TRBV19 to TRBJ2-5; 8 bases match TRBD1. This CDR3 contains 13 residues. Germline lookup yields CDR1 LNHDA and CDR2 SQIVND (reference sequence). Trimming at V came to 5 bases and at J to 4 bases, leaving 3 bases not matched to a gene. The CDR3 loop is CASSPQGVETQYF. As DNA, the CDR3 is TGTGCCAGTAGTCCACAGGGGGTAGAGACCCAGTACTTC.